Below, 2 T cell receptor beta chains from the same sample are listed, as sequenced in a study of blood T cells in healthy people across ages. It was with a sample-barcoded 5' primer and a J-beta primer mix that a second PCR of roughly 6 to 12 cycles was run. MiXCR, run by TCRdb on the 5' RACE reads, gives a single entry per CDR3 protein. The sample shows around 1.1 million distinct CDR3 sequences, more than 30% of them seen only once. Sequencing was done on a sample of blood. These receptors all stem from a young man in good health.

As to this clonotype: The junction departs from the called germline gene at one end, perhaps through a read error. The rearrangement uses TRBV3-1 and TRBJ2-3; 11 bases are shared with TRBD1. The CDR3 length is 16 residues. Germline CDR1 reads LGHDT; CDR2 reads YNNKEL (reference sequence). The CDR3 bases are TGTGCCAGCAGCCTCCGGACAGGGGGCATGACAGATGCGCAGTATTTT. Its translation is CASSLRTGGMTDAQYF.

The chain links TRBV10-2 to TRBJ1-4, with 7 bases that match TRBD1. The CDR3 loop spans 13 amino acids. The V gene end was trimmed by 8 bases and the J gene end by 5 bases; junction bases not matched to a gene: 5. Germline assignment: CDR1 WSHSY and CDR2 SAAADI. This CDR3 reads CASWDSSNEKLFF. The CDR3 nucleotides are TGCGCCAGCTGGGACAGCTCCAATGAAAAACTGTTTTTT.